The 8 T cell receptor beta chains below all came from one sample that was sequenced in a study of blood T cells in healthy people across ages. Primed by a sample-barcoded 5' primer and a J-beta primer mix, a second PCR proceeded for about 6 to 11 cycles. MiXCR, applied by TCRdb to the 5' RACE reads, yields one record per CDR3 protein. The sample has 550,000 to 650,000 distinct CDR3 sequences; approximately 30% are singletons. Sequenced: blood. The receptors here all came from a woman over 75 in good health.

This clonotype was detected ten times or more. The chain is built from TRBV5-1 and TRBJ2-6, with 7 bases matching TRBD1. Per germline, CDR1 SGHRS and CDR2 YFSETQ. Trimming removed 4 bases from V and 2 bases from J; junction bases left unmatched: 3. The CDR3 runs 15 residues. The DNA of the CDR3 is TGCGCCAGCAGCCTTGACAGGGCTGGGGCCAACGTCCTGACTTTC. It yields the protein CASSLDRAGANVLTF. The full variable domain, completed using reference TRBV5-1 and TRBJ2-6, is KAGVTQTPRYLIKTRGQQVTLSCSPISGHRSVSWYQQTPGQGLQFLFEYFSETQRNKGNFPGRFSGRQFSNSRSEMNVSTLELGDSALYLCASSLDRAGANVLTFGAGSRLTVL.

The rearrangement links TRBV27 to TRBJ1-6, with 7 bases lining up with TRBD1. After removal of 3 bases from V and 14 bases from J, the junction contained 7 bases not matched to a gene. The germline CDR1 and CDR2 sequences are MNHEY and SMNVEV (reference sequence). The CDR3 spans 13 residues. Written as DNA, the CDR3 is TGTGCCAGCAGTTTCAGGGGGAGATCATCCCTCCACTTT. This gives the protein CASSFRGRSSLHF.

As for this clonotype: The junction departs from the called germline gene at one end, perhaps through a read error. V is TRBV29-1 and J is TRBJ1-2, with TRBD1 matching 8 bases. The CDR3 contains 11 residues. The V gene's germline CDR1 is SQVTM and CDR2 ANQGSEA. The CDR3 nucleotides are TGCAGCGTTGTCACAGGGACAGGCTACGCCTTC. Translated, it gives CSVVTGTGYAF.

At least ten counts were recorded for this clonotype. This chain joins TRBV5-1 and TRBJ2-3, with no clear D. Trimming stripped 0 bases from V and 4 bases from J, with 6 bases between. The germline CDR1 and CDR2 sequences are SGHRS and YFSETQ. The CDR3 covers 13 residues. In nucleotides, the CDR3 is TGCGCCAGCAGCTTGGGGCCCCCAGATACGCAGTATTTT. It codes for CASSLGPPDTQYF.

J is TRBJ1-6 and V is TRBV20-1; weak D call: TRBD1 (5 bases). The CDR3 contains 15 residues. The germline gives CDR1 DFQATT, CDR2 SNEGSKA (reference sequence). The germline V and J ends were trimmed by 2 bases and 2 bases, with 10 bases remaining between them. The chain's CDR3 is CSARQGRAYNSPLHF. In nucleotides, the CDR3 is TGCAGTGCTAGACAGGGTCGGGCCTATAATTCACCCCTCCACTTT.

This chain connects TRBV19 to TRBJ2-3; D gene unclear. This CDR3 has 15 amino acids. V lost 3 bases, J lost 0 bases, and 10 bases lay in between. CDR1 and CDR2 (germline): LNHDA, SQIVND (reference sequence). The CDR3 protein is CASSIQRASTDTQYF. DNA for the CDR3: TGTGCCAGTAGTATCCAGCGAGCTAGCACAGATACGCAGTATTTT. Together with reference TRBV19 and TRBJ2-3, the CDR3 gives the full variable domain: DGGITQSPKYLFRKEGQNVTLSCEQNLNHDAMYWYRQDPGQGLRLIYYSQIVNDFQKGDIAEGYSVSREKKESFPLTVTSAQKNPTAFYLCASSIQRASTDTQYFGPGTRLTVL.

This clonotype was seen at least ten times. The genes are TRBV5-1 and TRBJ2-6; TRBD1 matches 8 bases. This CDR3 has 18 amino acids. V lost 1 base to trimming and J lost 0 bases; unmatched junction nucleotides: 6. Germline loops: CDR1 SGHRS, CDR2 YFSETQ. The CDR3 nucleotides read TGCGCCAGCAGCTTGTCCGGGACAGGATTCTCTGGGGCCAACGTCCTGACTTTC. This codes for CASSLSGTGFSGANVLTF.

The J gene is TRBJ2-1, the V gene TRBV2; D gene ambiguous. This CDR3 spans 11 amino acids. The V and J ends lost 4 bases and 10 bases respectively, with 8 bases between them. Looked up from germline, CDR1 is SNHLY and CDR2 is FYNNEI. CDR3 amino acids: CASSGGYEQFF. CDR3 bases: TGTGCCAGCAGTGGCGGTTACGAGCAGTTCTTC.